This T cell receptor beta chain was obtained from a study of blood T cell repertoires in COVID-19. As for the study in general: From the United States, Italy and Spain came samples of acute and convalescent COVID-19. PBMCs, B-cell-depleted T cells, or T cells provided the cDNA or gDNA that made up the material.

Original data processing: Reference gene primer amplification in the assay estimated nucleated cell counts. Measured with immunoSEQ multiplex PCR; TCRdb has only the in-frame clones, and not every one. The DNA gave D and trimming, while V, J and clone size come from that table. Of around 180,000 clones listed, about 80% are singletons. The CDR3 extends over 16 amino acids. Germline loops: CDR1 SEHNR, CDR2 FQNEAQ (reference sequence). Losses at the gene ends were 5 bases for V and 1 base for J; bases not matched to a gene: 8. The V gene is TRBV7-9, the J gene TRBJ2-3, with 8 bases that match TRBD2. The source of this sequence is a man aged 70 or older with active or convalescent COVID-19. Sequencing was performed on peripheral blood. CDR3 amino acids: CASSTNQAGGTDTQYF. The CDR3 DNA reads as TGTGCCAGCAGCACAAACCAAGCGGGAGGCACAGATACGCAGTATTTT.